Included here is one TCR beta chain sequence, with context. This specimen belongs to a study of blood T cell repertoires in COVID-19. Looking at the study overall: Specimens from acute and convalescent COVID-19 originated in the United States, Italy and Spain. T cells, B-cell-depleted T cells, or PBMCs supplied cDNA or gDNA.

The germline V gene encodes CDR1 SNHLY and CDR2 FYNNEI. V was clipped by 5 bases and J by 2 bases; unmatched bases: 6. The CDR3 has 15 residues. Methods used by the authors: Nucleated cell counts were estimated from reference gene primer amplification. Method: immunoSEQ multiplex PCR; TCRdb's copy keeps in-frame clones and lacks some. V and J calls and clone size come straight from that table; D and trimming were deduced from the DNA. The profile covers about 210,000 clones, with approximately 90% appearing a single time and more than 4.5% taken by the ten largest. The chain is built from TRBV2 and TRBJ1-3, with TRBD1 identical over 7 bases. The sequence derives from a woman in her forties with acute or convalescent COVID-19. Sequencing used peripheral blood. The CDR3, as DNA: TGTGCCAGCAGTCAACAGGGGAATGCTGGAAACACCATATATTTT. It codes for CASSQQGNAGNTIYF.